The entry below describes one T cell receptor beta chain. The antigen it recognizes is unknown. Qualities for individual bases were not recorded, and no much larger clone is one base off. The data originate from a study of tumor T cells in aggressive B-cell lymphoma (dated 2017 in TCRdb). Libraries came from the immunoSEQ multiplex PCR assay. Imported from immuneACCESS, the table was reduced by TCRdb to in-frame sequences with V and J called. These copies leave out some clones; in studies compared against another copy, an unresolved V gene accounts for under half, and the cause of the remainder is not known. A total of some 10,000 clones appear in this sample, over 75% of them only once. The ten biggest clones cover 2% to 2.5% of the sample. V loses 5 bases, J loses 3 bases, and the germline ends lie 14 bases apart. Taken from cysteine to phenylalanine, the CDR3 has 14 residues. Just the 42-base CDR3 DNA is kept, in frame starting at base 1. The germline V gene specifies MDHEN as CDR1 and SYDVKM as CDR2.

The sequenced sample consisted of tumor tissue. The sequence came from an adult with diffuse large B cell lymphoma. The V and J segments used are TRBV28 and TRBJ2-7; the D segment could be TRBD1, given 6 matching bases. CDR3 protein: CASSTQGLGYEQYF. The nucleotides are TGTGCCAGCAGTACCCAGGGGCTGGGCTACGAGCAGTACTTC.